The next 19 T cell receptor beta chains were all read from a single sample in a study of cytomegalovirus exposure and HLA in healthy donors. Use of 60 Vbeta and 13 Jbeta primers characterized the PCR. Clones were sequenced by immunoSEQ multiplex PCR, and TCRdb holds only the in-frame ones, with some missing. Here the sample spans hundreds of thousands of clones, around 73% being singletons. Sequenced: PBMCs. All receptors derive from a male donor in good health and CMV-seronegative.

The CDR3 here is CASSLVGDRVHEQYF. CDR3 DNA: TGTGCCAGCAGTTTAGTCGGGGACAGGGTCCACGAGCAGTACTTC. The V and J genes are TRBV27 and TRBJ2-5; 9 positions agree with TRBD1. The DNA end is more similar to TRBJ2-7, so the J call may be wrong. The CDR3 covers 15 residues. Germline loops: CDR1 MNHEY, CDR2 SMNVEV (reference sequence).

This chain links TRBV7-9 with TRBJ1-1; possible D gene TRBD1, 6 bases. Trimming took 5 bases from V and 3 from J, leaving 22 bases between them. CDR1 and CDR2 (germline): SEHNR, FQNEAQ (reference sequence). This CDR3 region has 17 residues. This CDR3 reads CASSPRQANPRHTEAFF. The CDR3 DNA reads as TGTGCCAGCAGCCCTCGACAGGCAAACCCTAGGCACACTGAAGCTTTCTTT.

The chain uses TRBV19 and TRBJ1-2, with D hard to call. CDR3 length: 13 residues. V gave up 0 bases and J gave up 6 bases, with 8 bases separating them. Looked up from germline, CDR1 is LNHDA and CDR2 is SQIVND (reference sequence). DNA of the CDR3: TGTGCCAGTAGTATAGACGGTCCGAATGGCTACACCTTC. As protein: CASSIDGPNGYTF.

With regard to this clone: An end of the junction differs from the germline gene, which may be a read error. The chain is built from TRBV27 and TRBJ2-6; TRBD2 might be the D (6 bases). CDR1 is MNHEY and CDR2 is SMNVEV in the germline V gene (reference sequence). The CDR3 covers 16 residues. The CDR3 region has the DNA TGTGCCAGCAGTTTAGTAGGTGGGACTGGGGCCAACGTTCTGACTTTC. Its translation is CASSLVGGTGANVLTF.

This chain links TRBV2 with TRBJ1-4, with 9 bases fitting TRBD1. V trimming: 4 bases; J trimming: 1 base; junction bases outside the gene matches: 1. The CDR3 sequence is 15 residues long. Germline V gene lookup returns CDR1 SNHLY and CDR2 FYNNEI. The DNA of the CDR3 is TGTGCCAGCAGTGGACAGGGGGGAACTAATGAAAAACTGTTTTTT. It is translated as CASSGQGGTNEKLFF.

The chain links TRBV4-2 to TRBJ2-3; D remains ambiguous. The length of the CDR3 is 12 residues. Trimming removed 1 base at V and 7 bases at J, with 6 bases between. Germline assignment: CDR1 LGHNA and CDR2 YNFKEQ. The CDR3 DNA follows: TGTGCCAGCAGCCAAGCCGGGTATACGCAGTATTTT. Translating it yields CASSQAGYTQYF.

CDR3 residues: CASSQSAAFEGSYEQYF. In DNA form, the CDR3 reads TGCGCCAGCAGCCAATCGGCGGCTTTTGAGGGATCCTACGAGCAGTACTTC. The chain employs TRBV4-1 and TRBJ2-7, with D perhaps matching TRBD2 (5 bases). Germline-derived CDR1 and CDR2 are MGHRA and YSYEKL. V gave up 2 bases and J gave up 1 base, with 18 bases separating them. This CDR3 comprises 17 residues.

This chain joins TRBV5-1 and TRBJ2-1; TRBD2 aligns across 10 bases. Trimming removed 0 bases from V and 9 bases from J; junction bases left unmatched: 6. Germline CDR1 is SGHRS and CDR2 is YFSETQ. The CDR3 covers 15 residues. CDR3 sequence reads: CASSLGVSGGIEQFF. The DNA for the CDR3 is TGCGCCAGCAGCTTGGGGGTTAGCGGGGGGATTGAGCAGTTCTTC.

There are many counts of this clone. The chain is built from TRBV7-8 and TRBJ2-1, with 8 bases matching TRBD2. Germline CDR1 is SGHVS and CDR2 is FQNEAQ. The CDR3 covers 16 residues. The V gene end was trimmed by 0 bases and the J gene end by 7 bases; junction bases not matched to a gene: 8. CDR3 residues: CASSLAPAGVLNEQFF. CDR3 coding DNA: TGTGCCAGCAGCTTAGCCCCAGCGGGAGTGTTGAATGAGCAGTTCTTC.

On this clone: One end of the junction is discordant with germline, which a read error may explain. This rearrangement joins TRBV2 to TRBJ2-7; weak D call: TRBD2 (5 bases). The CDR3 contains 12 residues. Germline loops: CDR1 SNHLY, CDR2 FYNNEI. The CDR3 sequence is CASSPGKGPSPF. The CDR3 DNA reads as TGTGCCAGCAGTCCCGGGAAAGGACCCTCACCATTC.

V usage is TRBV6-5 and J usage is TRBJ2-1, with TRBD2 matching 7 bases. V was pared by 6 bases and J by 7 bases, with 12 bases of the junction left unmatched. This CDR3 spans 15 amino acids. In germline, CDR1 is MNHEY, CDR2 SVGAGI. The CDR3 spells CASSPGTTQTNEQFF. The DNA for the CDR3 is TGTGCCAGCAGCCCCGGGACTACACAGACTAATGAGCAGTTCTTC.

This clone was detected only a few times. The chain links TRBV19 to TRBJ1-5; 7 nucleotides agree with TRBD1. Trimming at V came to 7 bases and at J to 4 bases, leaving 7 bases not matched to a gene. In germline, CDR1 is LNHDA, CDR2 SQIVND (reference sequence). The CDR3 runs to 14 residues. CDR3 nucleotide sequence: TGTGCCAGTATCAGAACAGGGGTTAATCAGCCCCAGCATTTT. Translating it yields CASIRTGVNQPQHF.

This clone appeared a few times. J is TRBJ2-2 and V is TRBV15, with 16 positions matching TRBD2. Germline values: CDR1 LNHNV, CDR2 YYDKDF (reference sequence). With V trimmed by 5 bases and J by 1 base, 4 bases remained unmatched. The CDR3 has 18 residues. The CDR3 DNA reads as TGTGCCACCAGCGGGACTAGCGGGAGGGCCCGGAACACCGGGGAGCTGTTTTTT. Protein: CATSGTSGRARNTGELFF.

This rearrangement joins TRBV9 to TRBJ2-2; TRBD1 agrees at 8 bases. The CDR3 loop spans 17 amino acids. The germline gives CDR1 SGDLS, CDR2 YYNGEE. Trimming removed 3 bases from V and 0 bases from J; junction bases left unmatched: 7. DNA for the CDR3: TGTGCCAGCAGCGAACAACCAGGGGGCGCGAACACCGGGGAGCTGTTTTTT. It translates to CASSEQPGGANTGELFF.

The chain carries TRBV2 and TRBJ2-1, with 7 bases aligning to TRBD2. The length of the CDR3 is 15 residues. The V and J ends lost 6 bases and 5 bases, in that order; junction bases with no gene match: 10. Per germline, CDR1 SNHLY and CDR2 FYNNEI. CDR3 in amino acids: CASSRGLGLDNEQFF. The CDR3 DNA follows: TGTGCCAGCAGCCGCGGACTAGGGCTCGACAATGAGCAGTTCTTC.

The rearrangement uses TRBV15 and TRBJ1-2; D is undetermined. The CDR3 consists of 16 residues. Germline assignment: CDR1 LNHNV and CDR2 YYDKDF (reference sequence). Deletions cut 0 bases from V and 7 bases from J, with 18 bases between. In DNA, the CDR3 is TGTGCCACCAGCAGAGATCCGCGGGCCCCCACCGGTGGCTACACCTTC. As protein: CATSRDPRAPTGGYTF.

The chain is built from TRBV27 and TRBJ2-5; TRBD1 matches at 7 bases. The DNA end is a closer match to TRBJ2-7, so the J assignment may be wrong. The CDR3 is made up of 15 amino acids. Germline CDR1 reads MNHEY; CDR2 reads SMNVEV (reference sequence). As DNA, the CDR3 is TGTGCCAGCAGTTCCCCCGACAGGGTTGTCTACGAGCAGTACTTC. Amino acid sequence: CASSSPDRVVYEQYF.

This clone showed up just once. The chain recombines TRBV5-1 with TRBJ2-2; 7 positions match TRBD1. Trimming took 3 bases from V and 4 from J; bases not matched to a gene: 12. The germline V gene encodes CDR1 SGHRS and CDR2 YFSETQ. The CDR3 extends over 17 amino acids. This chain's CDR3 is CASSWTQSNRGTGELFF. The CDR3 DNA reads as TGCGCCAGCAGCTGGACCCAGTCAAACAGGGGCACCGGGGAGCTGTTTTTT.

The V and J genes are TRBV15 and TRBJ2-5, with a weak D call TRBD1 (6 bases). There are 16 residues in the CDR3. Per germline, CDR1 LNHNV and CDR2 YYDKDF (reference sequence). V lost 0 bases to trimming and J lost 4 bases, with 15 bases between them. CDR3 DNA: TGTGCCACCAGCAGAGATCGATGGGGCAGGGGAGAGACCCAGTACTTC. Translation: CATSRDRWGRGETQYF.